This entry concerns a single TCR beta chain. Its antigen is unidentified. Germline lookup yields CDR1 MDHEN and CDR2 SYDVKM. This CDR3 is 15 amino acids long. Between the trimmed V and J ends, which lost 2 bases and 0 bases, there was a span of 8 bases. The entry originates in a study of T cell responses to AZD1222 COVID-19 vaccine. Data came from immunoSEQ multiplex PCR; TCRdb stores just in-frame clones and leaves some out. The sample yields around 100,000 clones, roughly 84% seen once. Study-level results: Close to half of all spike-specific TCRs reportedly target regions of the variants that are unmutated.

The origin of this receptor is an adult in good health. The V call is TRBV28, the J call TRBJ1-5, with D maybe TRBD1 (5 bases). The material was peripheral blood, obtained on day 0 of AZD1222 vaccination. Here the CDR3 DNA reads TGTGCCAGCAGTTTACCCAGGGCTAGCAATCAGCCCCAGCATTTT. This codes for CASSLPRASNQPQHF. Using reference TRBV28 and TRBJ1-5 for the parts outside the CDR3, the full variable domain is DVKVTQSSRYLVKRTGEKVFLECVQDMDHENMFWYRQDPGLGLRLIYFSYDVKMKEKGDIPEGYSVSREKKERFSLILESASTNQTSMYLCASSLPRASNQPQHFGDGTRLSIL.